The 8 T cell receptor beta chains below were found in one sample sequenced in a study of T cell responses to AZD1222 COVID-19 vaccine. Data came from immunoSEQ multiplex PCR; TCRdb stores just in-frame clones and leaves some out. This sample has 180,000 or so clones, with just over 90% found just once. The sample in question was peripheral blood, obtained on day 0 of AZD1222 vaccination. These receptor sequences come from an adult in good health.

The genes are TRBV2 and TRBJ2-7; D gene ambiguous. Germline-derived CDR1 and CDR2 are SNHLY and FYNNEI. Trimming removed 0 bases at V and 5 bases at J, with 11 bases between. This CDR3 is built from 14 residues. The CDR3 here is CASSEAQVVDEQYF. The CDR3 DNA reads TGTGCCAGCAGTGAAGCGCAAGTAGTCGACGAGCAGTACTTC.

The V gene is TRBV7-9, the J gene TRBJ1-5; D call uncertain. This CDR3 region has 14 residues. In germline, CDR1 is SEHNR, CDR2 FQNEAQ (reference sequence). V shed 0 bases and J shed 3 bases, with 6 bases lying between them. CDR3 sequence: CASSLATLNQPQHF. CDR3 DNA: TGTGCCAGCAGCTTAGCCACCCTCAATCAGCCCCAGCATTTT.

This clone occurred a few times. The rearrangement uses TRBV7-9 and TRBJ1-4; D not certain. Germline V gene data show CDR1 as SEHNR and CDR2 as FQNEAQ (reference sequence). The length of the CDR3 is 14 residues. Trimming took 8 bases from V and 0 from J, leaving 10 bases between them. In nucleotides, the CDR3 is TGTGCCAGCTCAAGCGGTCCAACTAATGAAAAACTGTTTTTT. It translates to CASSSGPTNEKLFF.

The CDR3 nucleotides are TGTGCCAGTAGTACCAGACAGACCGGCGACAATCAGCCCCAGCATTTT. Encoded protein: CASSTRQTGDNQPQHF. V is TRBV19 and J is TRBJ1-5, with D perhaps matching TRBD1 (5 bases). Trimming left V 4 bases short and J 3 bases short, with 16 bases between. The CDR3 contains 16 residues. Germline CDR1 is LNHDA and CDR2 is SQIVND (reference sequence).

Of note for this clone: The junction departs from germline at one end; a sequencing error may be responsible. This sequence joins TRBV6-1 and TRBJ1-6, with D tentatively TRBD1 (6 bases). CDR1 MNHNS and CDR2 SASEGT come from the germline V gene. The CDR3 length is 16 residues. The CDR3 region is CASSEGKNRANSPLHF. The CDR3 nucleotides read TGTGCCAGCAGCGAAGGGAAGAACAGGGCCAATTCACCCCTCCACTTT.

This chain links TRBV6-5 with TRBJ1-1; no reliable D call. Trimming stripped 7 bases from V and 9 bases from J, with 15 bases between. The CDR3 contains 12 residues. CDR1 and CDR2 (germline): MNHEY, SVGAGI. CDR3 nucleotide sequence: TGTGCCAGCACCCAGACGGGCAATCAAGCTTTCTTT. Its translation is CASTQTGNQAFF.

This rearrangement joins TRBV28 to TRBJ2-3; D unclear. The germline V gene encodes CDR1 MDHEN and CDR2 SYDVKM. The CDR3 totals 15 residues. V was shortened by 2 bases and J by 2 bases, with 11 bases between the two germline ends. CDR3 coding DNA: TGTGCCAGCAGTTTACAGGTTTCCCTCACAGATACGCAGTATTTT. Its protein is CASSLQVSLTDTQYF.

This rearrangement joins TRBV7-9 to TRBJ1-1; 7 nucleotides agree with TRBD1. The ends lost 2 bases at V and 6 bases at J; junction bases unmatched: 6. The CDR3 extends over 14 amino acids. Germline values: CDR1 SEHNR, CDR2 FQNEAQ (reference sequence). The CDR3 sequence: CASSLTGVGAEAFF. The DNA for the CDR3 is TGTGCCAGCAGCTTAACAGGGGTAGGAGCTGAAGCTTTCTTT. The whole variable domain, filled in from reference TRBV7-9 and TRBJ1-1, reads DTGVSQNPRHKITKRGQNVTFRCDPISEHNRLYWYRQTLGQGPEFLTYFQNEAQLEKSRLLSDRFSAERPKGSFSTLEIQRTEQGDSAMYLCASSLTGVGAEAFFGQGTRLTVV.